The rows below give T cell receptor beta chains drawn from one sample of a study of blood T cell repertoires in COVID-19. Generated by immunoSEQ multiplex PCR, the TCRdb table keeps only in-frame clones and is missing some. The sample holds more than 120,000 clones, approximately 89% seen once. What was sequenced was peripheral blood. The receptors shown here come from a human donor in a cohort sampled during active COVID-19. Each CDR3 is given with its conserved first and last residue. The order of the fields is clone size, J gene, D gene, V gene, CDR3 protein, CDR3 DNA. D genes are given only for firm matches. Clone size is not always given. Where it is, it says once, few, many or a class for expanded clones.

>NA|TRBJ2-2|TRBD2|TRBV5-1
CASSLAPSGGNTGELFF
TGCGCCAGCAGCTTGGCCCCAAGCGGGGGGAACACCGGGGAGCTGTTTTTT
>NA|TRBJ2-5|TRBD2|TRBV5-1
CASSISYGGAQETQYF
TGCGCCAGCAGCATCTCTTACGGGGGGGCCCAAGAGACCCAGTACTTC
>NA|TRBJ1-1|NA|TRBV10-3
CAIAGPNTEAFF
TGTGCCATCGCGGGTCCGAACACTGAAGCTTTCTTT
>NA|TRBJ1-2|NA|TRBV5-4
CASRLSWGGNYGYTF
TGTGCCAGCAGACTTTCTTGGGGAGGAAACTATGGCTACACCTTC
>NA|TRBJ1-3|NA|TRBV2
CASSESGLGGNTIYF
TGTGCCAGCAGTGAATCGGGGTTGGGGGGAAACACCATATATTTT
>NA|TRBJ2-7|NA|TRBV19
CASSIRHRGSYEQYF
TGTGCCAGTAGTATACGGCACCGGGGGTCCTACGAGCAGTACTTC
>NA|TRBJ1-5|TRBD1|TRBV27
CASSTGQGARQPQHF
TGTGCCAGCAGCACCGGACAGGGGGCGCGTCAGCCCCAGCATTTT
>NA|TRBJ2-7|TRBD1|TRBV5-1
CASSPGQGARSFYEQYF
TGCGCCAGCAGCCCGGGACAGGGGGCTCGTAGCTTCTACGAGCAGTACTTC
>NA|TRBJ1-3|NA|TRBV9
CASAVLPESGNTIYF
TGTGCCAGCGCGGTACTACCGGAATCTGGAAACACCATATATTTT
>NA|TRBJ1-5|NA|TRBV19
CASSPFGGLFQPQHF
TGTGCCAGTAGTCCATTCGGGGGGCTATTTCAGCCCCAGCATTTT
>NA|TRBJ2-1|NA|TRBV14
CASSSYDSRPYNEQFF
TGTGCCAGCAGCTCCTACGACAGTCGACCTTACAATGAGCAGTTCTTC
>NA|TRBJ1-2|NA|TRBV28
CAISPGDYGYTF
TGTGCCATTTCCCCGGGGGACTATGGCTACACCTTC
>NA|TRBJ2-1|NA|TRBV7-6
CASSFLGAAVGNEQFF
TGTGCCAGCAGCTTCTTAGGGGCAGCCGTGGGTAATGAGCAGTTCTTC
>once|TRBJ1-3|TRBD1|TRBV7-9
CASSLRGGEGNTIYF
TGTGCCAGCAGCTTGAGAGGGGGCGAGGGAAACACCATATATTTT
>NA|TRBJ2-7|NA|TRBV27
CASSLFSHPSSYEQYF
TGTGCCAGCAGTTTATTCAGCCACCCTAGCTCCTACGAGCAGTACTTC
>once|TRBJ1-4|NA|TRBV9
CASSIRATTNEKLFF
TGTGCCAGCAGCATCAGGGCTACAACTAATGAAAAACTGTTTTTT
>NA|TRBJ1-2|TRBD1|TRBV2
CASSEPGTVRGGYTF
TGTGCCAGCAGTGAACCCGGGACAGTTAGGGGTGGCTACACCTTC
>NA|TRBJ1-2|TRBD1|TRBV19
CASSLNRGRLDGYTF
TGTGCCAGTAGTTTAAACAGGGGGCGTTTGGATGGCTACACCTTC
>NA|TRBJ1-2|NA|TRBV28
CASRPGVYGYTF
TGTGCCAGCAGACCAGGGGTTTATGGCTACACCTTC
>NA|TRBJ2-5|TRBD1|TRBV29-1
CSVSDRVGETQYF
TGCAGCGTTTCGGACAGGGTGGGGGAGACCCAGTACTTC
>NA|TRBJ2-7|TRBD2|TRBV7-9
CASSLRSGVYEQYF
TGTGCCAGCAGCTTACGTAGCGGGGTCTACGAGCAGTACTTC
>NA|TRBJ1-1|NA|TRBV27
CASSEQGNTEAFF
TGTGCCAGCAGCGAGCAGGGGAACACTGAAGCTTTCTTT
>NA|TRBJ2-3|TRBD1|TRBV24-1
CATSAGQGTDTQYF
TGTGCCACCAGTGCGGGACAGGGCACAGATACGCAGTATTTT
>NA|TRBJ1-6|NA|TRBV11-2
CASSLEGANSPLHF
TGTGCCAGCAGCTTAGAGGGAGCTAATTCACCCCTCCACTTT
>NA|TRBJ2-5|TRBD1|TRBV6-2/TRBV6-3
CASSLDREETQYF
TGTGCCAGCAGTTTGGACAGGGAAGAGACCCAGTACTTC
>NA|TRBJ1-4|NA|TRBV3-1/TRBV3-2
CASSLSLERGEKLFF
TGTGCCAGCAGCCTCAGCTTGGAGAGAGGTGAAAAACTGTTTTTT
>NA|TRBJ2-3|TRBD1|TRBV5-6
CASISKQGSTDTQYF
TGTGCCAGCATCTCTAAACAGGGGTCTACAGATACGCAGTATTTT
>once|TRBJ2-2|NA|TRBV25-1
CASRAETEAGELFF
TGTGCCAGCAGAGCCGAGACAGAGGCCGGGGAGCTGTTTTTT
>NA|TRBJ1-4|TRBD1|TRBV7-9
CASSLGGTAQGEKLFF
TGTGCCAGCAGCTTGGGCGGGACAGCCCAGGGGGAAAAACTGTTTTTT